This T cell receptor beta chain was identified during a study of T-cell reconstitution after alpha-beta-depleted transplantation in children. Notes on the study in general: Elevated TCRbeta diversity at day 60 was traced, in some patients, to surviving recipient T cells and thymic progenitors. In patients about two months after transplant, alpha-beta T cells reportedly arose from several hundred expanded graft clones. Counts and diversity of T cells one year after transplant came mostly from newly produced T cells.

Unique molecular identifiers were incorporated when the TCRbeta library was constructed. In TCRdb, the PCR reads were re-called with MiXCR into one record per CDR3 protein. The table has about 300,000 distinct CDR3 sequences, almost 8% seen once. This clonotype appeared many times. The antigen remains unidentified. The clonotype was recovered from a female patient under 10 years old who had a stem cell transplant for Fanconi anemia, so the T cells may come from the graft donor. The sample was peripheral blood, taken 360 days after TCRalphabeta/CD19-depleted stem cell transplant.

The CDR3: CASSLFLAGTGELFF. In DNA form, the CDR3 reads TGCGCCAGCAGCTTGTTCCTAGCGGGGACCGGGGAGCTGTTTTTT. The chain links TRBV5-1 to TRBJ2-2, with 9 bases aligning to TRBD2. Per germline, CDR1 SGHRS and CDR2 YFSETQ. With 1 base clipped from V and 5 bases from J, the junction kept 3 bases outside the gene matches. The CDR3 has 15 residues.